This is a list of T cell receptor beta chains from one sample in a study of T cell responses to AZD1222 COVID-19 vaccine. Using immunoSEQ multiplex PCR, the repertoire was profiled, and TCRdb retains in-frame clones only, with some absent. Of 100,000 to 150,000 clones in the sample, about 85% were seen once. The sequences come from peripheral blood, collected on day 0 of AZD1222 vaccination. Source of these receptors: an adult in good health. The CDR3 runs from the conserved cysteine through the conserved F or W. D genes are given only for firm matches. The listing skips clone size in some rows; elsewhere it reads once, few, many or a size class.

>NA|TRBV6-4|NA|TRBJ1-2
TGTGCCAGCAGTGACTCGTCAGGGGTCGGCTACACCTTC
CASSDSSGVGYTF
>NA|TRBV19|NA|TRBJ1-3
TGTGCCAGTAGGACGGATGGAAACACCATATATTTT
CASRTDGNTIYF
>NA|TRBV5-8|NA|TRBJ1-2
TGTGCCAGTCGAGGGAGAGGGAACTATGGCTACACCTTC
CASRGRGNYGYTF
>NA|TRBV7-2|NA|TRBJ1-5
TGTGCCAGCAGCCCCTTGCGAGGAAGCAATCAGCCCCAGCATTTT
CASSPLRGSNQPQHF
>NA|TRBV9|NA|TRBJ2-1
TGTGCCAGCAGCGTAGGTGGGGGGTCCTACAATGAGCAGTTCTTC
CASSVGGGSYNEQFF
>NA|TRBV5-4|TRBD1|TRBJ1-4
TGTGCCAGCAGCTTTGGGACAGCAAATGAAAAACTGTTTTTT
CASSFGTANEKLFF
>NA|TRBV28|NA|TRBJ1-5
TGTGCCAGCAGTTCGACAGCTAATAGCAATCAGCCCCAGCATTTT
CASSSTANSNQPQHF
>NA|TRBV4-2|NA|TRBJ2-4
TGTGCCAGCAGCCAAGGCGTAGCCAAAAACATTCAGTACTTC
CASSQGVAKNIQYF
>NA|TRBV2|NA|TRBJ1-6
TGTGCCAGCAGTGAGCGGAGCTCCTATAATTCACCCCTCCACTTT
CASSERSSYNSPLHF
>NA|TRBV28|NA|TRBJ1-5
TGTGCCAGCTCCGGGGGCTATCAGCCCCAGCATTTT
CASSGGYQPQHF
>NA|TRBV6-6|NA|TRBJ2-7
TGTGCCAGCAGTCCAGGGGCCCGCTACGAGCAGTACTTC
CASSPGARYEQYF
>NA|TRBV18|TRBD2|TRBJ2-1
TGTGCCAGCTCATCCGGCGCTAGCGGGGGGGCAAGTGAGCAGTTCTTC
CASSSGASGGASEQFF
>few|TRBV7-3|TRBD1|TRBJ2-1
TGTGCCAGCAGCCCCTGGGTGACAGGGGGCACCAATGAGCAGTTCTTC
CASSPWVTGGTNEQFF
>NA|TRBV19|NA|TRBJ1-5
TGTGCCAGTAGTATAGTTGGACAGAGCAATCAGCCCCAGCATTTT
CASSIVGQSNQPQHF
>NA|TRBV7-3|NA|TRBJ2-1
TGTGCCAGCAGCAACTACAATGAGCAGTTCTTC
CASSNYNEQFF
>NA|TRBV4-3|NA|TRBJ1-1
TGCGCCAGCAGCCAAACAGGGAACACTGAAGCTTTCTTT
CASSQTGNTEAFF
>once|TRBV19|NA|TRBJ1-1
TGTGCCAGATGTCCCCAAACGGGGGCAGGCACTGAAGCTTTCTTT
CARCPQTGAGTEAFF
>once|TRBV24-1|NA|TRBJ1-1
TGTGCCACCAGTGATCACGCAGGGACTGAAGCTTTCTTT
CATSDHAGTEAFF
>NA|TRBV7-9|TRBD2|TRBJ2-5
TGTGCCAGCAGCTTCCCTCGTAGCGGGAGTGGGCAAGAGACCCAGTACTTC
CASSFPRSGSGQETQYF
>NA|TRBV4-1|TRBD1|TRBJ2-7
TGCGCCAGCAGCCAAGACCCCGGGACAGGGAACTACGAGCAGTACTTC
CASSQDPGTGNYEQYF
>NA|TRBV10-3|TRBD1|TRBJ1-1
TGTGCCATCAGTGAGCCGAACAGGGGGACTGAAGCTTTCTTT
CAISEPNRGTEAFF
>NA|TRBV11-2|NA|TRBJ2-2
TGTGCCAGCACCCCTTCGTTGGGAGCGACGACCGGGGAGCTGTTTTTT
CASTPSLGATTGELFF
>few|TRBV5-1|NA|TRBJ1-2
TGCGCCAGCAGCTCGCCATCTCTTGCGGGGGGCTACACCTTC
CASSSPSLAGGYTF
>NA|TRBV28|NA|TRBJ1-5
TGTGCCAGCAGTTTCCCGGTTTCCAATCAGCCCCAGCATTTT
CASSFPVSNQPQHF